What follows are 2 T cell receptor beta chains derived from one specimen sequenced in a study of CD8 T cells in ankylosing spondylitis. TCRdb called the 5' RACE reads again in MiXCR, with one record for every CDR3 protein. The sample consists of 400,000 or so distinct CDR3 sequences, 20% to 30% of them appearing once. Antigens of these TCRs are unknown. Whole-study results and caveats: A motif in TCR beta, a set of seven to nine highly homologous variants, appeared characteristic of ankylosing spondylitis blood.

Input material: blood, either unsorted or a sorted T cell fraction (not recorded which). The receptor set was obtained from a male donor with ankylosing spondylitis.

The chain joins TRBV6-1 to TRBJ1-5; D gene unclear. Trimming took 0 bases from V and 4 from J, leaving 13 bases between them. This CDR3 has 16 residues. From germline, CDR1 is MNHNS and CDR2 SASEGT. CDR3 in amino acids: CASSEALGYPNQPQHF. CDR3 DNA: TGTGCCAGCAGTGAAGCATTAGGGTACCCTAATCAGCCCCAGCATTTT.

V and J are TRBV3-1 and TRBJ2-4, with D maybe TRBD2 (5 bases). Germline CDR1 LGHDT, CDR2 YNNKEL (reference sequence). Deletions cut 2 bases from V and 4 bases from J, with 9 bases between. This CDR3 comprises 14 residues. CDR3 amino acids: CASSQLRTKNIQYF. CDR3 bases: TGTGCCAGCAGCCAATTGCGGACTAAAAACATTCAGTACTTC.